This T cell receptor beta chain originates from a study of blood T cell repertoires in COVID-19. Study in general: From T cells, B-cell-depleted T cells, or PBMCs came the material, which was cDNA or gDNA.

Here immunoSEQ multiplex PCR was the method, and the copy in TCRdb shows in-frame clones only, minus some. Of tens of thousands of clones listed, more than 70% are singletons. The CDR3 has 16 residues. The germline V gene has CDR1 SGDLS and CDR2 YYNGEE. The V segment lost 3 bases and the J segment 5 bases; nucleotides outside the gene matches: 13. The origin of this receptor is a man in his sixties with acute or convalescent COVID-19. Sequencing was done on a sample of peripheral blood. The gene calls are TRBV9 and TRBJ1-1, with 7 bases that match TRBD1. For the CDR3, the DNA is TGTGCCAGCAGCGGACGAACCCAGGGGGGCGAGACTGAAGCTTTCTTT. Its translation: CASSGRTQGGETEAFF.